These 9 T cell receptor beta chains originate from one sample sequenced in a study of tumor-infiltrating lymphocytes in primary liver carcinoma. Starting material of 500 ng total RNA yielded TCR beta cDNA via a constant-region primer. What produced the TCR beta libraries was three nested multiplex PCR rounds using slightly modified ARM-PCR. Both of the initial two PCR rounds ran for nine to ten cycles and employed TRBV1-TRBV30 forward primers alongside a C-beta reverse primer. Each CDR3 protein is one row after TCRdb ran MiXCR on the multiplex PCR reads. The sample consists of approximately 92,000 distinct CDR3 sequences, about three quarters of them appearing once. Co-extracting RNA and DNA was done with 20-30 mg of unsorted bulk tissue as input. Material: liver tumor tissue from sampling region 5. Subset meaning: tumor region T5, tumor centre. The receptors stem from an older woman with primary liver carcinoma and hepatitis B virus infection.

The chain employs TRBV10-2 and TRBJ2-7; 7 bases map to TRBD2. The CDR3 extends over 15 amino acids. Unmatched junction bases numbered 9, after V lost 3 bases and J lost 4 bases. Germline V gives CDR1 WSHSY, CDR2 SAAADI. The CDR3 is CASSDRQAGLYEQYF. CDR3 bases: TGCGCCAGCAGTGATCGGCAAGCGGGACTTTACGAGCAGTACTTC.

CDR3 residues: CATKAGSHTQYF. CDR3 DNA: TGTGCCACCAAAGCGGGGAGCCATACGCAGTATTTT. The chain employs TRBV28 and TRBJ2-3; 7 bases line up with TRBD2. V gave up 10 bases and J gave up 7 bases; unmatched junction bases: 8. The CDR3 sequence is 12 residues long. Germline CDR1 MDHEN, CDR2 SYDVKM.

On this clonotype itself: It may be a read error: a sequence one base away is much more abundant. The J gene is TRBJ2-7, the V gene TRBV4-2, with D perhaps matching TRBD2 (6 bases). The CDR3 totals 14 residues. The germline V gene has CDR1 LGHNA and CDR2 YNFKEQ. The CDR3 DNA follows: TGTGACAGCAGCCGACCGACTAGTCCCTACGAGCAGTACTTC. This codes for CDSSRPTSPYEQYF.

The chain combines TRBV10-3 with TRBJ1-1; a weak D match, TRBD1 (6 bases). This CDR3 has 13 amino acids. Germline loops: CDR1 ENHRY, CDR2 SYGVKD. The V and J ends lost 9 bases and 0 bases respectively, with 11 bases between them. The CDR3 here is CAIQGRVNTEAFF. DNA for the CDR3: TGTGCCATTCAGGGGAGGGTGAACACTGAAGCTTTCTTT.

About this clonotype itself: This clone may be a read error of a much larger clone one base away. The V call is TRBV12-3 or TRBV12-4, the J call TRBJ1-5; 7 bases are a match to TRBD1. Trimming cost V 6 bases and J 2 bases; bases outside gene matches: 7. This CDR3 comprises 15 residues. CDR3 sequence reads: CASSITGVRNQPQHF. The DNA of the CDR3 is TGTGCCAGCAGCATTACAGGGGTGCGCAATCAGCCCCAGCATTTT.

A remark on this clonotype: Given the absence of the conserved phenylalanine or tryptophan at the CDR3 end, a read error is likely. The chain joins TRBV11-2 to TRBJ1-3; 9 positions match TRBD1. CDR1 and CDR2 (germline): SGHAT, FQNNGV. This CDR3 has 19 amino acids. Losses at the gene ends were 6 bases for V and 0 bases for J; bases not matched to a gene: 15. The CDR3 loop reads CASSSRPDRGVYSGNTIYL. CDR3 nucleotides: TGTGCCAGCAGTTCACGCCCGGACAGGGGAGTGTACTCTGGAAACACCATATATCTT.

With regard to this clonotype: A single base separates this from a much larger clone, so it may be a read error. The chain employs TRBV28 and TRBJ1-1; a possible D gene is TRBD1 (5 bases). The CDR3 loop spans 12 amino acids. Germline V gene data show CDR1 as MDHEN and CDR2 as SYDVKM. CDR3 nucleotides: TGTGCCTGCAGTTTATCGGGCAGGGTTGCTTTCTTT. As protein: CACSLSGRVAFF.

About this clonotype: Germline and junction disagree at one end, which may indicate a read error. This chain links TRBV29-1 with TRBJ2-7; the match to TRBD2 covers 15 bases. Germline loops: CDR1 SQVTM, CDR2 ANQGSEA. This CDR3 has 14 amino acids. The CDR3 sequence is CSAGLAGGPNERYF. DNA of the CDR3: TGCAGCGCCGGACTAGCGGGAGGGCCGAATGAGCGGTACTTC.

This clonotype has a handful of counts. A much larger clone differs from this one at a single base, so this may be a read error. This rearrangement joins TRBV29-1 to TRBJ2-5, with D unresolved. The CDR3 has 11 amino acids. Germline lookup yields CDR1 SQVTM and CDR2 ANQGSEA. The CDR3: CGVEYEETQYF. CDR3 sequence (DNA): TGCGGCGTTGAATACGAAGAGACCCAGTACTTC.